Below, 25 T cell receptor beta chains from the same sample are listed, as sequenced in a study of blood T cell repertoires in COVID-19 (TCRdb year 2020). The method was the immunoSEQ multiplex PCR assay. Entries here come from immuneACCESS through TCRdb and include only in-frame sequences with V and J called. Some clones fail to appear in such tables; in the studies checked, an unresolved V gene covers under half of the shortfall, and the cause of the remainder is unknown. Within this sample are over 200,000 clones, with over 80% of them counted one time only. The ten most abundant clones make up approximately 2.4% of the sample. Source material: peripheral blood. These receptors all come from a man aged 30 to 39 with COVID-19, enrolled during active disease.

The chain has TRBV4-1 and TRBJ1-2, with D possibly TRBD1 on 6 matching bases. The CDR3 is made up of 15 amino acids. Per germline, CDR1 MGHRA and CDR2 YSYEKL. Trimming shortened V by 4 bases and J by 5 bases, and 17 bases separated the two germline ends. CDR3 protein: CASSPRDTLGYGYTF. As DNA, the CDR3 is TGCGCCAGCAGCCCCCGGGACACCCTAGGGTATGGCTACACCTTC.

The chain has TRBV4-3 and TRBJ2-5; D perhaps matches TRBD1 (6 bases). The ends were cut back, 3 bases at V and 4 bases at J, with 15 bases in the middle. Germline V gives CDR1 LGHNA, CDR2 YSLEER. The CDR3 is 15 residues long. In DNA, the CDR3 is TGCGCCAGCAGCCACTTAACCGGGACATTAGAGACCCAGTACTTC. Amino acid sequence: CASSHLTGTLETQYF.

The chain recombines TRBV10-3 with TRBJ2-7, with D possibly being TRBD2 (6 bases). Germline-derived CDR1 and CDR2 are ENHRY and SYGVKD. Trimming pared 3 bases from V and 6 bases from J, leaving 9 bases between. The CDR3 spans 12 residues. This CDR3 reads CAISELGGEQYF. The DNA of the CDR3 is TGTGCCATCAGTGAACTGGGGGGCGAGCAGTACTTC.

In its sample, this clone was seen a few times. The chain couples TRBV11-1 to TRBJ1-2; perhaps TRBD1 as D (6 bases). This CDR3 is built from 15 residues. The germline V gene has CDR1 SGHAT and CDR2 FQDESV (reference sequence). The V gene lost 5 bases and the J gene lost 2 bases, with 15 bases spanning the gap. The CDR3 DNA reads TGTGCCAGCAGCACTCGGGGGGCCTCAAACTATGGCTACACCTTC. This sequence encodes CASSTRGASNYGYTF.

The chain recombines TRBV5-4 with TRBJ2-5; TRBD2 agrees at 7 bases. The CDR3 spans 15 residues. In germline, CDR1 is SGHNT, CDR2 YYREEE (reference sequence). V lost 3 bases and J lost 4; bases outside the gene matches: 9. DNA of the CDR3: TGTGCCAGCAGCTCGGCCGGGACTACGCGAGAGACCCAGTACTTC. This codes for CASSSAGTTRETQYF.

The chain couples TRBV20-1 to TRBJ1-2; D not certain. The CDR3 runs 11 residues. Trimming pared 1 base from V and 7 bases from J, leaving 7 bases between. Germline assignment: CDR1 DFQATT and CDR2 SNEGSKA (reference sequence). The CDR3 DNA is TGCAGTGCTAGAGTGCTAGGTGGCTACACCTTC. It yields the protein CSARVLGGYTF.

This clone was counted once. The chain links TRBV5-1 to TRBJ1-1; D is ambiguous. This CDR3 has 13 residues. The germline V gene encodes CDR1 SGHRS and CDR2 YFSETQ. Trimming removed 0 bases from V and 4 bases from J, with 7 bases in between. The CDR3 region has the DNA TGCGCCAGCAGCTTGGGTGGGCGCACTGAAGCTTTCTTT. Translated, it gives CASSLGGRTEAFF.

A single count supports this clone. V is TRBV15 and J is TRBJ1-1; a weak D match, TRBD1 (5 bases). The CDR3 runs to 13 residues. CDR1 is LNHNV, CDR2 YYDKDF, per germline (reference sequence). Trimming pared 7 bases from V and 4 bases from J, leaving 13 bases between. The CDR3 region is CATNPTGITEAFF. In nucleotides, the CDR3 is TGTGCCACCAACCCCACAGGAATCACTGAAGCTTTCTTT.

The chain combines TRBV9 with TRBJ2-3, with D possibly matching TRBD1 (6 bases). Trimming cost V 3 bases and J 5 bases, with 13 bases left between them. CDR1 and CDR2 (germline): SGDLS, YYNGEE. The CDR3 length is 14 residues. CDR3 nucleotide sequence: TGTGCCAGCAGCGGGGGGCTGGGAGTAGATACGCAGTATTTT. The encoded protein is CASSGGLGVDTQYF.

The V gene is TRBV7-3, the J gene TRBJ2-2; TRBD1 agrees at 9 bases. This CDR3 spans 19 amino acids. Losses at the gene ends were 2 bases for V and 0 bases for J; bases not matched to a gene: 10. In germline, CDR1 is SGHTA, CDR2 FQGTGA. The CDR3 DNA reads TGTGCCAGCAGCTTAGGGTGGGACAGGGTTTCTTCGAACACCGGGGAGCTGTTTTTT. As protein: CASSLGWDRVSSNTGELFF.

The rearrangement joins TRBV25-1 to TRBJ1-2; TRBD1 agrees at 8 bases. The CDR3 length is 17 residues. V trimming: 2 bases; J trimming: 0 bases; junction bases outside the gene matches: 8. Germline CDR1 and CDR2: MGHDK and SYGVNS. The CDR3 region is CASSEAPQGAPNYGYTF. The CDR3 DNA sequence: TGTGCCAGCAGTGAAGCGCCTCAGGGGGCCCCTAACTATGGCTACACCTTC.

The V call is TRBV5-1, the J call TRBJ1-2; 7 bases agree with TRBD1. CDR1 is SGHRS, CDR2 YFSETQ, per germline. With 0 bases clipped from V and 7 bases from J, the junction kept 3 bases outside the gene matches. The CDR3 has 13 amino acids. CDR3 loop: CASSLGTGAGYTF. CDR3 coding DNA: TGCGCCAGCAGCTTGGGAACAGGGGCTGGCTACACCTTC.

This rearrangement joins TRBV28 to TRBJ2-2, with 7 bases lining up with TRBD1. The germline V gene encodes CDR1 MDHEN and CDR2 SYDVKM. Trimming took 4 bases from V and 5 from J; bases not matched to a gene: 7. The CDR3 is made up of 15 amino acids. The CDR3 sequence is CASSSPGQKTGELFF. CDR3 sequence (DNA): TGTGCCAGCAGTTCGCCGGGACAGAAAACCGGGGAGCTGTTTTTT. The full variable domain, in which reference TRBV28 and TRBJ2-2 provide the parts outside the CDR3, is DVKVTQSSRYLVKRTGEKVFLECVQDMDHENMFWYRQDPGLGLRLIYFSYDVKMKEKGDIPEGYSVSREKKERFSLILESASTNQTSMYLCASSSPGQKTGELFFGEGSRLTVL.

The V gene is TRBV30, the J gene TRBJ1-1; no clear D. The CDR3 runs 13 residues. V was pared by 8 bases and J by 1 base, with 14 bases between. Germline V CDR1 and CDR2: GTSNPN, SVGIG (reference sequence). This CDR3 reads CASENSPNTEAFF. The DNA for the CDR3 is TGTGCCAGCGAAAATTCTCCGAACACTGAAGCTTTCTTT.

The rearrangement links TRBV19 to TRBJ2-2; 11 nucleotides line up with TRBD2. The germline V gene has CDR1 LNHDA and CDR2 SQIVND (reference sequence). The CDR3 totals 15 residues. V shed 8 bases and J 6 bases; nucleotides not matched to a gene: 8. CDR3 coding DNA: TGTGCCAGTTGGGGACTAGCGGAGTTGCCCGGGGAGCTGTTTTTT. As protein: CASWGLAELPGELFF.

The chain uses TRBV19 and TRBJ2-7, with TRBD1 as a possible D gene (5 bases). Trimming removed 4 bases at V and 4 bases at J, with 11 bases between. This CDR3 has 13 amino acids. CDR1 and CDR2 from the germline V gene are LNHDA and SQIVND (reference sequence). The CDR3 nucleotides are TGTGCCAGTAGTACCCTAGACAGTTACGAGCAGTACTTC. This translates into CASSTLDSYEQYF.

The chain couples TRBV6-5 to TRBJ1-1, with D perhaps matching TRBD1 (5 bases). The CDR3 length is 11 residues. The V end was cut by 9 bases, the J end by 5 bases, with 10 bases between. Germline CDR1 MNHEY, CDR2 SVGAGI. CDR3 sequence: CASFGGTEAFF. The CDR3 DNA is TGTGCCAGTTTCGGGGGGACTGAAGCTTTCTTT.

This chain uses TRBV4-3 with TRBJ2-1, with 8 positions matching TRBD1. Germline V lookup: CDR1 LGHNA, CDR2 YSLEER. The CDR3 is made up of 14 amino acids. V gave up 3 bases and J gave up 5 bases; unmatched junction bases: 3. CDR3 in DNA: TGCGCCAGCAGCCAGCGACAGGGGAACAATGAGCAGTTCTTC. Its protein product is CASSQRQGNNEQFF.

The rearrangement links TRBV7-2 to TRBJ1-1; D might be TRBD1 (5 bases). The CDR3 totals 14 residues. The germline V gene has CDR1 SGHTA and CDR2 FQGNSA. Trimming took 1 base from V and 4 from J, leaving 10 bases between them. CDR3 loop: CASSLEPGSTEAFF. Here the CDR3 DNA reads TGTGCCAGCAGCTTAGAACCAGGGTCCACTGAAGCTTTCTTT.

CDR3 nucleotides: TGTGCCAGCAGTTTAAAGGGGGCGCTGGTTTGGGACACTGAAGCTTTCTTT. Protein: CASSLKGALVWDTEAFF. This chain uses TRBV28 with TRBJ1-1, with TRBD1 identical over 7 bases. The CDR3 runs to 17 residues. V gave up 2 bases and J gave up 3 bases; unmatched junction bases: 12. CDR1 and CDR2 (germline): MDHEN, SYDVKM.

V and J are TRBV20-1 and TRBJ2-1, with D perhaps TRBD1 (5 bases). The germline V gene has CDR1 DFQATT and CDR2 SNEGSKA (reference sequence). The germline V and J ends were trimmed by 3 bases and 2 bases, with 8 bases remaining between them. The CDR3 runs to 13 residues. CDR3 DNA: TGCAGTGCTAGTGTCAGGGCCTACAATGAGCAGTTCTTC. The encoded protein is CSASVRAYNEQFF.

This clone has a handful of counts. The rearrangement joins TRBV25-1 to TRBJ2-1; 7 bases agree with TRBD1. CDR1 and CDR2 (germline): MGHDK, SYGVNS. Losses at the gene ends were 4 bases for V and 14 bases for J; bases not matched to a gene: 14. The length of the CDR3 is 14 residues. The CDR3 is CASSAPSTGNVEFF. Here the CDR3 DNA reads TGTGCCAGCAGTGCCCCCTCGACAGGGAATGTTGAGTTCTTC.

This sequence joins TRBV4-3 and TRBJ1-4; maybe TRBD1 (5 bases). CDR3 size: 16 residues. Trimming took 0 bases from V and 7 from J, leaving 15 bases between them. Germline values: CDR1 LGHNA, CDR2 YSLEER. CDR3 in DNA: TGCGCCAGCAGCCAAGAATTCGGGGGGAAAGGTGAAAAACTGTTTTTT. The encoded protein is CASSQEFGGKGEKLFF.

In this sample, this clone turned up a few times. The V gene is TRBV19, the J gene TRBJ1-1, with a tentative D call TRBD1 (5 bases). The CDR3 contains 13 residues. V lost 7 bases, J lost 5 bases, and 14 bases lay in between. In germline, CDR1 is LNHDA, CDR2 SQIVND (reference sequence). This CDR3 is CASTQPKGTEAFF. The CDR3 coding sequence is TGTGCCAGTACCCAACCCAAGGGGACTGAAGCTTTCTTT.

This rearrangement joins TRBV13 to TRBJ1-6; D not resolved. Per the germline V gene, CDR1 is PRHDT and CDR2 is FYEKMQ (reference sequence). CDR3 length: 14 residues. V was shortened by 3 bases and J by 7 bases, with 10 bases between the two germline ends. The CDR3 DNA reads TGTGCCAGCAGCTTCAAGGGAGTGAATTCACCCCTCCACTTT. Amino acids: CASSFKGVNSPLHF. The full variable domain, with the rest looked up from reference TRBV13 and TRBJ1-6, is AAGVIQSPRHLIKEKRETATLKCYPIPRHDTVYWYQQGPGQDPQFLISFYEKMQSDKGSIPDRFSAQQFSDYHSELNMSSLELGDSALYFCASSFKGVNSPLHFGNGTRLTVT.